Reported below is one T cell receptor beta chain. The CDR3 regions of TCR beta were amplified from RNA transcripts. During a first-round RT-PCR of the TCR CDR3, the HTBI primer set was used. TCRdb ran MiXCR on the multiplex PCR reads and lists one entry per CDR3 protein. The sample records about 400,000 distinct CDR3 sequences, approximately 15% being singletons. Exclusion of a patient resulted from uncontrolled infection, other autoimmune disease, pregnancy or lactation. Diagnostic decisions used clinical symptoms, serum thyroxine and TRAb, thyroid ultrasound and orbital computed tomography. The data derive from a study of T cells in Graves' hyperthyroidism and ophthalmopathy. Germline CDR1 is WSHSY and CDR2 is SAAADI. V shed 0 bases and J shed 5 bases, with 25 bases lying between them. This CDR3 comprises 19 residues.

The specimen sequenced was blood. This chain joins TRBV10-2 and TRBJ1-1, with a possible D match to TRBD1 (6 bases). The sequence was obtained from a woman younger than 35 with Graves' hyperthyroidism. The CDR3 region is CASSESPTRIRGGRTEAFF. The CDR3 DNA sequence: TGCGCCAGCAGTGAGTCTCCCACCCGTATCAGGGGAGGACGGACTGAAGCTTTCTTT.